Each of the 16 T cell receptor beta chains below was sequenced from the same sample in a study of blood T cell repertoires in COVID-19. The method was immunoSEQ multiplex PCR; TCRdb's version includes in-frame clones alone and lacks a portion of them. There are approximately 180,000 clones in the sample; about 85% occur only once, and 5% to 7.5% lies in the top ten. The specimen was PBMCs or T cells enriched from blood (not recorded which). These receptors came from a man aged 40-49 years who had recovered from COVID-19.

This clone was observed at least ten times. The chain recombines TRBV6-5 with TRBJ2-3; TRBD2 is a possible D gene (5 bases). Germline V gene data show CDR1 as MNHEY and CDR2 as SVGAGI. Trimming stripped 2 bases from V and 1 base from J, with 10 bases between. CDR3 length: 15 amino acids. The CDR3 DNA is TGTGCCAGCAGTTACCGGCGGGCGGGCACAGATACGCAGTATTTT. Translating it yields CASSYRRAGTDTQYF.

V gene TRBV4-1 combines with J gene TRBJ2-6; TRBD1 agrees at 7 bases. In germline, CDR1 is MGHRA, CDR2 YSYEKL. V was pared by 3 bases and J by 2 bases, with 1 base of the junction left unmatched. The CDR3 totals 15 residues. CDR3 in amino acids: CASSQTGTGANVLTF. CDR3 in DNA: TGCGCCAGCAGCCAGACAGGGACTGGGGCCAACGTCCTGACTTTC.

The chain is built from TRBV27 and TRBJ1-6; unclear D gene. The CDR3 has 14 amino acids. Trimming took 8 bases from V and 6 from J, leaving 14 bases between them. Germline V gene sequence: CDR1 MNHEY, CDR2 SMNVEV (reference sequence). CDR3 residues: CASVERGSNSPLHF. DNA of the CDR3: TGTGCCAGCGTCGAGAGAGGGTCTAATTCACCCCTCCACTTT.

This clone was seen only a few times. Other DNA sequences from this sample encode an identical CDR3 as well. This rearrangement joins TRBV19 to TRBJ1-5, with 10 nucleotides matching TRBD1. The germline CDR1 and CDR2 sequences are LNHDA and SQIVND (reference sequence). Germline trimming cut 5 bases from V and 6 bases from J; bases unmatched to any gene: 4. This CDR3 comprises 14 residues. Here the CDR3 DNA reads TGTGCCAGTAGTGGACAGGGGGGAGGTCAGCCCCAGCATTTT. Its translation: CASSGQGGGQPQHF.

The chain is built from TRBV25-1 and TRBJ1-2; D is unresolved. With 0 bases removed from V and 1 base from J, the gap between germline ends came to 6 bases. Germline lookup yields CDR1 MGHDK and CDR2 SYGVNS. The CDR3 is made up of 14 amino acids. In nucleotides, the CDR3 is TGTGCCAGCAGTGAATATCAGATTAACTATGGCTACACCTTC. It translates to CASSEYQINYGYTF.

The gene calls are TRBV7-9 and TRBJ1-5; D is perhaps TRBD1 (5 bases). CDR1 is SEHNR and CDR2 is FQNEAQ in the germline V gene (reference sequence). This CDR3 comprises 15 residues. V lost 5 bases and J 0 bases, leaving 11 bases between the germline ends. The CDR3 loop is CASSPGDGSNQPQHF. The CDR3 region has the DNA TGTGCCAGCAGCCCGGGGGACGGTAGCAATCAGCCCCAGCATTTT.

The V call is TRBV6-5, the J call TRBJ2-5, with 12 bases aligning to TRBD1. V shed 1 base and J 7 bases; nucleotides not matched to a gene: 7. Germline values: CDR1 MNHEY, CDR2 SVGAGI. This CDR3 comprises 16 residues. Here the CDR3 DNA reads TGTGCCAGCAGTTACTTGGGGACAGGGGGCGGCGGGACCCAGTACTTC. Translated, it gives CASSYLGTGGGGTQYF.

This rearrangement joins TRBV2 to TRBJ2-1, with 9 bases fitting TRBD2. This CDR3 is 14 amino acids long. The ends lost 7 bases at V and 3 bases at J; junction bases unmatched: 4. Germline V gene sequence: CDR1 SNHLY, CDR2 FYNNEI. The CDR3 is CASKKRGDYNEQFF. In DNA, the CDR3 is TGTGCCAGCAAGAAGCGGGGGGACTACAATGAGCAGTTCTTC.

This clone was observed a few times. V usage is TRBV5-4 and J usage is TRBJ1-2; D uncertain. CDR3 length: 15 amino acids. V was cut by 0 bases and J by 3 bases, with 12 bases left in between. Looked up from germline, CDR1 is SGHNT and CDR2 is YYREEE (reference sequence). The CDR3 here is CASSLVGRPDYGYTF. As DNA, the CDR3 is TGTGCCAGCAGCTTGGTAGGGAGACCAGACTATGGCTACACCTTC. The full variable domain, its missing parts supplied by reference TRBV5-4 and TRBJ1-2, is ETGVTQSPTHLIKTRGQQVTLRCSSQSGHNTVSWYQQALGQGPQFIFQYYREEENGRGNFPPRFSGLQFPNYSSELNVNALELDDSALYLCASSLVGRPDYGYTFGSGTRLTVV.

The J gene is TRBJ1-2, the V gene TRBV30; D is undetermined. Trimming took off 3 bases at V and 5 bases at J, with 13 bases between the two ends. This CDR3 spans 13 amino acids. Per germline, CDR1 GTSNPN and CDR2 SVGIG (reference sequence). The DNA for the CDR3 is TGTGCCTGGAGACGGAGGGAAGGGTATGGCTACACCTTC. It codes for CAWRRREGYGYTF.

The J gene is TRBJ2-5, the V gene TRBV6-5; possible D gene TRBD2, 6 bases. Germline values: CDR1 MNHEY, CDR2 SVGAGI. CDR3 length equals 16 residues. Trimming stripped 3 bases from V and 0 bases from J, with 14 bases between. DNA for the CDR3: TGTGCCAGCAGTTATATGAAGGCTAGCGACCAAGAGACCCAGTACTTC. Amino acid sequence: CASSYMKASDQETQYF.

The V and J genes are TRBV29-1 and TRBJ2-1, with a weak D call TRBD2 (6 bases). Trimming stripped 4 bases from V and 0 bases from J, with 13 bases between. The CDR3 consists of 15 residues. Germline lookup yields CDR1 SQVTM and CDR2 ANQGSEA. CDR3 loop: CSVGVDGSSYNEQFF. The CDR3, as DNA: TGCAGCGTTGGGGTTGACGGGAGCTCCTACAATGAGCAGTTCTTC.

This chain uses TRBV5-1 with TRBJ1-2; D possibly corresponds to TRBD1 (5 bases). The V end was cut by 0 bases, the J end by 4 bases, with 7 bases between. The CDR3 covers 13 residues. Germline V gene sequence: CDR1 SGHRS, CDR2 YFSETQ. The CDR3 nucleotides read TGCGCCAGCAGCTTGGACAGGATCTATGGCTACACCTTC. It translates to CASSLDRIYGYTF.

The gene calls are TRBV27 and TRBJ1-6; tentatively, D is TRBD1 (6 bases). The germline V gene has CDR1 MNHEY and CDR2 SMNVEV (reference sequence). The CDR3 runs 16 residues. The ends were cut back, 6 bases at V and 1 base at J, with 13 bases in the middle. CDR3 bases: TGTGCCAGCAGACGATTCGGACAGTCCTATAATTCACCCCTCCACTTT. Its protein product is CASRRFGQSYNSPLHF.

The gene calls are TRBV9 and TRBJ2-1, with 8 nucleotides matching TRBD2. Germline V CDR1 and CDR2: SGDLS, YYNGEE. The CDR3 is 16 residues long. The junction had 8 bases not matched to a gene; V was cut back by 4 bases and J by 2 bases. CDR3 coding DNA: TGTGCCAGCAGCCTCATAGCGGGGCCTGCCTACAATGAGCAGTTCTTC. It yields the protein CASSLIAGPAYNEQFF. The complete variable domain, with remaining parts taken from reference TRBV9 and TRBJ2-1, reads DSGVTQTPKHLITATGQRVTLRCSPRSGDLSVYWYQQSLDQGLQFLIQYYNGEERAKGNILERFSAQQFPDLHSELNLSSLELGDSALYFCASSLIAGPAYNEQFFGPGTRLTVL.

The CDR3 DNA reads TGTGCCAGCAGCTCGATGCAGGGGAATAATCAGCCCCAGCATTTT. It is translated as CASSSMQGNNQPQHF. The rearrangement links TRBV7-3 to TRBJ1-5, with D perhaps matching TRBD1 (6 bases). Germline V gives CDR1 SGHTA, CDR2 FQGTGA. This CDR3 spans 15 amino acids. Trimming removed 4 bases from V and 4 bases from J, with 14 bases in between.